This T cell receptor (beta chain) is from a study of blood T cells in healthy people across ages. Broader study findings: Per million T cells, TCR beta diversity dropped roughly linearly as age increased.

The germline V gene encodes CDR1 MGHRA and CDR2 YSYEKL. V lost 4 bases to trimming and J lost 3 bases, with 18 bases between them. CDR3 size: 16 residues. Through a sample-barcoded 5' primer and a J-beta primer mix, a second PCR was run for roughly 6 to 12 cycles. MiXCR was run by TCRdb on the 5' RACE reads, yielding one entry per CDR3 protein. The sample holds approximately 1,000,000 distinct CDR3 sequences, roughly two fifths seen once. Notes on this clonotype: Its antigen is unknown.

Per sample, extraction of total RNA gave at least 5 micrograms in every case. The sequenced sample was blood. The J gene is TRBJ1-2, the V gene TRBV4-1; D uncertain. The sequence derives from a young man in good health. CDR3 coding DNA: TGCGCCAGCAGCCTCTCTAAATCAGGACTCTACTATGGCTACACCTTC. The encoded protein is CASSLSKSGLYYGYTF.